This T cell receptor beta chain was identified during a study of T cell changes during pregnancy in multiple sclerosis. Germline values: CDR1 MNHNY, CDR2 SVGAGI (reference sequence). Trimming took 7 bases from V and 0 from J, leaving 15 bases between them. CDR3 size: 15 residues. Clones were sequenced by immunoSEQ multiplex PCR, and TCRdb holds only the in-frame ones, with some missing. The sample carries about 93,000 clones, approximately 90% recorded once. The TCR originated in a female donor with multiple sclerosis, enrolled in a pregnancy study. The sample here was peripheral blood, taken before pregnancy. The rearrangement links TRBV6-6 to TRBJ1-2, with D perhaps matching TRBD1 (5 bases). The CDR3 nucleotides read TGTGCCAGCACCATAAGCGTGGACACTAACTATGGCTACACCTTC. It codes for CASTISVDTNYGYTF.